This TCR beta chain emerged from a study of shared clonotypes between healthy human individuals. Across the study: A donor's plate count was three for CD4 naive and three for CD4 memory; CD8 naive had two and CD8 memory one. Study-level points and caveats: Unshared clonotypes carried lower generation probabilities than those common to all four donors.

It was at deep level that the assay was run. Researchers divided each subset's genomic DNA evenly across several immunoSEQ plates. Repertoires were generated with immunoSEQ multiplex PCR, while TCRdb's copy carries only in-frame clones and drops some. The sample lists just over 2,000,000 clones, about 94% occurring once. The CDR3 consists of 12 residues. Germline loops: CDR1 SGHDT, CDR2 YYEEEE. V shed 3 bases and J shed 3 bases, with 7 bases lying between them. CD8 cells regarded as naive lacked CD45RO, were positively chosen for CCR7, and omitted terminally differentiated effector memory CD45RA+ cells. This clone was observed once. Its specificity is not known. The same CDR3 arises from other DNA sequences in this sample as well.

The chain has TRBV5-6 and TRBJ2-7; unclear D gene. The receptor's source is a man between 18 and 35 years old in good health. The source material was naive CD8+ T cells sorted from blood. The CDR3 DNA reads as TGTGCCAGCAGCTCGGGCAACTACGAGCAGTACTTC. It is translated as CASSSGNYEQYF. The whole variable domain, remainder taken from reference TRBV5-6 and TRBJ2-7, is DAGVTQSPTHLIKTRGQQVTLRCSPKSGHDTVSWYQQALGQGPQFIFQYYEEEERQRGNFPDRFSGHQFPNYSSELNVNALLLGDSALYLCASSSGNYEQYFGPGTRLTVT.